These 19 T cell receptor beta chains were all obtained from the same sample, sequenced in a study of beta chain features in type 1 diabetes. Reverse transcribing all isolated RNA meant expressed TCRB transcripts were sequenced. Clones were read by immunoSEQ multiplex PCR, and TCRdb kept only the in-frame ones, dropping some. Altogether nearly 250,000 clones are present, about 70% being singletons, with the ten largest covering about 0.05%. Input material: naive CD4+ T cells from blood. Every receptor here comes from a man aged 25 to 40 in good health.

This clone was picked up one time. The V gene is TRBV4-3, the J gene TRBJ2-3; 12 bases map to TRBD2. In germline, CDR1 is LGHNA, CDR2 YSLEER. V was pared by 6 bases and J by 3 bases, with 7 bases of the junction left unmatched. This CDR3 comprises 16 residues. CDR3 sequence (DNA): TGCGCCAGCAGTCGGGCTAGCGGGAGGGGAACAGATACGCAGTATTTT. Protein: CASSRASGRGTDTQYF.

The V and J genes are TRBV12-5 and TRBJ1-1; possible D gene TRBD1, 5 bases. V was pared by 7 bases and J by 3 bases, with 12 bases between. Germline CDR1 reads LGHNT; CDR2 reads FRNRAP. The CDR3 totals 13 residues. The CDR3 bases are TGTGCTAGTGCGTCAGGGAGGTACACTGAAGCTTTCTTT. Translating it yields CASASGRYTEAFF.

The chain joins TRBV29-1 to TRBJ2-7, with 7 bases that match TRBD2. The CDR3 has 13 amino acids. Trimming cost V 1 base and J 10 bases; bases outside gene matches: 10. The V gene's germline CDR1 is SQVTM and CDR2 ANQGSEA. This CDR3 reads CSVEALGGISQYF. The CDR3 DNA reads TGCAGCGTTGAAGCACTGGGGGGGATCTCCCAGTACTTC.

This chain links TRBV4-3 with TRBJ2-1; D uncertain. Trimming cost V 0 bases and J 0 bases, with 9 bases left between them. CDR3 size: 16 residues. Germline V gene data show CDR1 as LGHNA and CDR2 as YSLEER. The CDR3 sequence is CASSQDLPTSYNEQFF. The CDR3 DNA reads as TGCGCCAGCAGCCAAGATTTGCCAACCTCCTACAATGAGCAGTTCTTC.

The V and J genes are TRBV30 and TRBJ1-1; D may be TRBD1 (5 bases). V was shortened by 3 bases and J by 0 bases, with 8 bases between the two germline ends. The CDR3 sequence is 13 residues long. The germline V gene has CDR1 GTSNPN and CDR2 SVGIG (reference sequence). This CDR3 reads CAWRTTVNTEAFF. CDR3 bases: TGTGCCTGGAGGACGACAGTGAACACTGAAGCTTTCTTT. The full variable domain, rest sourced from reference TRBV30 and TRBJ1-1, is SQTIHQWPATLVQPVGSPLSLECTVEGTSNPNLYWYRQAAGRGLQLLFYSVGIGQISSEVPQNLSASRPQDRQFILSSKKLLLSDSGFYLCAWRTTVNTEAFFGQGTRLTVV.

On this clone itself: Within the sample, other DNA sequences also encode this same CDR3. The rearrangement links TRBV30 to TRBJ2-3; TRBD2 might be the D (7 bases). The CDR3 consists of 12 residues. Germline V gene lookup returns CDR1 GTSNPN and CDR2 SVGIG (reference sequence). V lost 8 bases and J lost 3, with 12 bases in between. The CDR3 DNA is TGTGCCCTAGGGAGGGGGACAGATACGCAGTATTTT. Translation: CALGRGTDTQYF.

This clone was counted a single time. The chain couples TRBV20-1 to TRBJ2-1; D is possibly TRBD2 (5 bases). The CDR3 sequence is 11 residues long. CDR1 is DFQATT, CDR2 SNEGSKA, per germline (reference sequence). V lost 7 bases and J 7 bases, leaving 11 bases between the germline ends. The CDR3 DNA reads as TGCAGTGTAAGCGGCTCGAATGAGCAGTTCTTC. Translation: CSVSGSNEQFF.

The V call is TRBV28, the J call TRBJ2-4; D is uncertain. The V end lost 7 bases, the J end lost 3 bases, and 13 bases lay between the germline ends. Germline-derived CDR1 and CDR2 are MDHEN and SYDVKM. The CDR3 runs 14 residues. In DNA form, the CDR3 reads TGTGCCAGCAAGGCCCCGTTGGGCAAAAACATTCAGTACTTC. Its translation is CASKAPLGKNIQYF.

As to this clone: In the same sample, other DNA sequences code for this CDR3. The V gene is TRBV2, the J gene TRBJ2-1; D unclear. The CDR3 spans 11 residues. Germline CDR1 is SNHLY and CDR2 is FYNNEI. V lost 4 bases, J lost 3 bases, and 1 base lay in between. CDR3 DNA: TGTGCCAGCAGTGTCTACAATGAGCAGTTCTTC. It encodes CASSVYNEQFF. The variable domain in full, with the rest retrieved from reference TRBV2 and TRBJ2-1, is EPEVTQTPSHQVTQMGQEVILRCVPISNHLYFYWYRQILGQKVEFLVSFYNNEISEKSEIFDDQFSVERPDGSNFTLKIRSTKLEDSAMYFCASSVYNEQFFGPGTRLTVL.

This clone was seen a single time. The chain has TRBV29-1 and TRBJ2-7; 10 bases fit TRBD1. The CDR3 runs to 13 residues. Losses at the gene ends were 5 bases for V and 2 bases for J; bases not matched to a gene: 3. Germline V CDR1 and CDR2: SQVTM, ANQGSEA. Here the CDR3 reads CSVRGTGAYEQYF. CDR3 DNA sequence: TGCAGCGTTAGAGGGACAGGGGCCTACGAGCAGTACTTC.

Of note for this clone: In the same sample, other DNA sequences code for this CDR3. DNA for the CDR3: TGCGCCAGCAGCTTGGTTGGTACAGATACGCAGTATTTT. As protein: CASSLVGTDTQYF. The V and J genes are TRBV5-1 and TRBJ2-3; D is unresolved. Trimming removed 0 bases at V and 3 bases at J, with 5 bases between. Germline CDR1 reads SGHRS; CDR2 reads YFSETQ. CDR3 length: 13 residues.

This chain uses TRBV29-1 with TRBJ2-1; 7 nucleotides match TRBD2. Germline CDR1 and CDR2: SQVTM and ANQGSEA. V shed 1 base, J shed 4 bases, and the junction held 10 bases outside the gene matches. The CDR3 is made up of 16 amino acids. CDR3: CSVEVIRLAAYNEQFF. The DNA of the CDR3 is TGCAGCGTTGAAGTAATCCGCCTAGCGGCATACAATGAGCAGTTCTTC.

This rearrangement joins TRBV28 to TRBJ2-3; no firm D call. The CDR3 runs 13 residues. Germline V gene lookup returns CDR1 MDHEN and CDR2 SYDVKM. V lost 10 bases, J lost 1 base, and 12 bases lay in between. As DNA, the CDR3 is TGTGCCACCCTGGGATGGGGCACAGATACGCAGTATTTT. It specifies CATLGWGTDTQYF.

This clone occurred a few times. The J gene is TRBJ1-6, the V gene TRBV9, with 7 bases matching TRBD1. CDR3 size: 15 residues. J was trimmed by 8 bases and V by 0 bases; bases with no gene match: 5. Per the germline V gene, CDR1 is SGDLS and CDR2 is YYNGEE. The CDR3 DNA reads TGTGCCAGCAGCGTAGAAGACAGGGCTGATTCACCCCTCCACTTT. Translating it yields CASSVEDRADSPLHF.

The rearrangement joins TRBV2 to TRBJ2-1, with D unclear. The CDR3 loop spans 12 amino acids. CDR1 and CDR2 from the germline V gene are SNHLY and FYNNEI. Trimming pared 1 base from V and 6 bases from J, leaving 4 bases between. The CDR3 region has the DNA TGTGCCAGCAGTGAAGGCTTCAATGAGCAGTTCTTC. Protein product: CASSEGFNEQFF.

The rearrangement uses TRBV10-2 and TRBJ1-6; unclear D gene. The V gene lost 7 bases and the J gene lost 0 bases, with 7 bases spanning the gap. The CDR3 runs 14 residues. CDR1 and CDR2 from the germline V gene are WSHSY and SAAADI. The CDR3 DNA follows: TGCGCCAGCAAGGAGAGCTCCTATAATTCACCCCTCCACTTT. It yields the protein CASKESSYNSPLHF.

In this sample, this clone turned up a few times. Other nucleotide sequences in the sample specify the same CDR3. The chain combines TRBV29-1 with TRBJ2-1, with 7 bases matching TRBD1. The CDR3 is 11 amino acids. J gave up 5 bases and V 6 bases, and 1 base lay outside the gene matches. Germline values: CDR1 SQVTM, CDR2 ANQGSEA. This CDR3 reads CSVGQNNEQFF. The CDR3 region has the DNA TGCAGCGTGGGACAGAACAATGAGCAGTTCTTC.

The rearrangement uses TRBV7-9 and TRBJ2-7; the D gene is possibly TRBD2 (6 bases). Germline CDR1 SEHNR, CDR2 FQNEAQ (reference sequence). CDR3 length: 15 amino acids. The V end was cut by 5 bases, the J end by 2 bases, with 16 bases between. CDR3 DNA sequence: TGTGCCAGCAGCGGCATGGGACTGGACCCCTACGAGCAGTACTTC. Translated: CASSGMGLDPYEQYF.

The J gene is TRBJ2-3, the V gene TRBV7-6; no definite D call. Trimming stripped 7 bases from V and 4 bases from J, with 6 bases between. CDR1 is SGHVS, CDR2 FNYEAQ, per germline. The CDR3 has 11 residues. CDR3 nucleotides: TGTGCCAGCACCAACTCAGATACGCAGTATTTT. Its protein is CASTNSDTQYF.